The clone carrying this T cell receptor beta chain was seen a single time. Its antigen remains unidentified. Only in-frame clones appear in the TCRdb table, and some are missing; sequencing was by immunoSEQ multiplex PCR. The sample includes 150,000 to 160,000 clones, 90% seen only once; the top ten take 1.5% to 2%. V was trimmed by 4 bases and J by 5 bases, leaving 13 bases between them. The CDR3 runs to 14 residues. The germline V gene encodes CDR1 SGDLS and CDR2 YYNGEE. This sample is drawn from a study of T cell responses to AZD1222 COVID-19 vaccine. General study points: Donors, mostly white British, included more females; clonal diversity was possibly underestimated. Repertoire sampling was restricted to post-peak T cell response timepoints.

The chain joins TRBV9 to TRBJ2-1; D call uncertain. This receptor was identified in an adult in good health. This specimen consisted of peripheral blood, obtained on day 0 of AZD1222 vaccination. DNA of the CDR3: TGTGCCAGCAGCCCTAAGGACGGTGACAATGAGCAGTTCTTC. It is translated as CASSPKDGDNEQFF.